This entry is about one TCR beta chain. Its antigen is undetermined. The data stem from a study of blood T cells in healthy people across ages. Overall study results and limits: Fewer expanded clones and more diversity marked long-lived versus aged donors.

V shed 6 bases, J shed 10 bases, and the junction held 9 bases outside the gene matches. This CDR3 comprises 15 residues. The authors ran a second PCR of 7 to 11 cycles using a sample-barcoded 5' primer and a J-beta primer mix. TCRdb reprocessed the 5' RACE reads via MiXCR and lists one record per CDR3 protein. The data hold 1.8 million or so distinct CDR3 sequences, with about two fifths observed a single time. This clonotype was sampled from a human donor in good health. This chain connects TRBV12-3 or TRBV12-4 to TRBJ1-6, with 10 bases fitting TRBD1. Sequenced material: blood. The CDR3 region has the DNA TGTGCCAGCAGGACCGGGACAGGGGTCCCCTCACCCCTCCACTTT. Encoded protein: CASRTGTGVPSPLHF.